This is a list of T cell receptor beta chains from one sample in a study of blood T cell repertoires in COVID-19. Produced via immunoSEQ multiplex PCR; TCRdb's table is partial and in-frame only. The repertoire holds fewer than 200,000 clones, with 75% to 85% as singletons. Source material: peripheral blood. Source of these receptors: a human donor in a cohort sampled during active COVID-19. Both conserved end residues are part of each CDR3. Fields, in order: CDR3 protein, D gene, V gene. A D gene is named only where the DNA matches it firmly.

CDR3aa: CASSKDNNYGYTF
d_gene: -
v_gene: TRBV7-3

CDR3aa: CASSAIAGSSYNEQFF
d_gene: TRBD2
v_gene: TRBV7-2

CDR3aa: CASSLAASGYNEQFF
d_gene: TRBD2
v_gene: TRBV28

CDR3aa: CASSPTGTALVGYGYTF
d_gene: TRBD1
v_gene: TRBV6-2/TRBV6-3

CDR3aa: CASSLGDNSYEQYF
d_gene: -
v_gene: TRBV5-1

CDR3aa: CASSSYRGTNEKLFF
d_gene: TRBD1
v_gene: TRBV5-1

CDR3aa: CASSQPYDTREAFF
d_gene: -
v_gene: TRBV7-2

CDR3aa: CASSSRSSGGAYEQYF
d_gene: TRBD2
v_gene: TRBV7-2

CDR3aa: CATSETGGNQPQHF
d_gene: -
v_gene: TRBV24-1

CDR3aa: CASSQTGNEQYF
d_gene: TRBD1
v_gene: TRBV6-5

CDR3aa: CASSVGATVTNEKLFF
d_gene: -
v_gene: TRBV9

CDR3aa: CASSTTDHQPQHF
d_gene: -
v_gene: TRBV19

CDR3aa: CASSAAGTSGQETQYF
d_gene: TRBD2
v_gene: TRBV11-3

CDR3aa: CSASPDGTGLNSPLHF
d_gene: TRBD1
v_gene: TRBV20-1

CDR3aa: CASGALTGRVTDTQYF
d_gene: TRBD2
v_gene: TRBV7-2

CDR3aa: CASSREPNYGYTF
d_gene: -
v_gene: TRBV14

CDR3aa: CASGVTRARDEQFF
d_gene: -
v_gene: TRBV27

CDR3aa: CASKPDGDYYEQYF
d_gene: -
v_gene: TRBV6-4

CDR3aa: CASSPRDSYGYTF
d_gene: TRBD1
v_gene: TRBV18

CDR3aa: CASGAGGTDTQYF
d_gene: -
v_gene: TRBV28

CDR3aa: CASSQDRLSDEQFF
d_gene: -
v_gene: TRBV4-1

CDR3aa: CASSIQDRAYGYTF
d_gene: TRBD1
v_gene: TRBV19

CDR3aa: CASSPPTGNIQYF
d_gene: TRBD1
v_gene: TRBV19

CDR3aa: CASSYSLTGYGYTF
d_gene: -
v_gene: TRBV6-5

CDR3aa: CASSPRERECSYEQYF
d_gene: -
v_gene: TRBV23-1

CDR3aa: CASSYSREGPASTDTQYF
d_gene: TRBD2
v_gene: TRBV6-2/TRBV6-3

CDR3aa: CASSLSQGFYGYTF
d_gene: TRBD1
v_gene: TRBV7-9

CDR3aa: CASSQDSASGNIQYF
d_gene: TRBD2
v_gene: TRBV4-2

CDR3aa: CASSHGWEDYGYTF
d_gene: -
v_gene: TRBV3-1/TRBV3-2

CDR3aa: CASSIRDSVSNYGYTF
d_gene: TRBD1
v_gene: TRBV19

CDR3aa: CASSRDLSTGELFF
d_gene: -
v_gene: TRBV6-6

CDR3aa: CASSSGSATYNQPQHF
d_gene: -
v_gene: TRBV6-6

CDR3aa: CAASRGGSNQPQHF
d_gene: -
v_gene: TRBV10-3

CDR3aa: CASSEFGTGYTEAFF
d_gene: TRBD1
v_gene: TRBV10-1

CDR3aa: CASSLLDFPTDTQYF
d_gene: -
v_gene: TRBV7-2

CDR3aa: CASSVEGQGKFTDTQYF
d_gene: TRBD1
v_gene: TRBV9

CDR3aa: CASSDGTGNTEAFF
d_gene: TRBD1
v_gene: TRBV2

CDR3aa: CASSSDPQGLDEQYF
d_gene: -
v_gene: TRBV28

CDR3aa: CASSTGLNEKLFF
d_gene: -
v_gene: TRBV7-2

CDR3aa: CASRVDSSYEQYF
d_gene: -
v_gene: TRBV2

CDR3aa: CASRPGQGNNEQFF
d_gene: TRBD1
v_gene: TRBV6-5

CDR3aa: CASTLTGVNEQFF
d_gene: TRBD1
v_gene: TRBV12-3/TRBV12-4

CDR3aa: CASAPSDGGRETQYF
d_gene: TRBD2
v_gene: TRBV5-1

CDR3aa: CAISAGQGVYEQYF
d_gene: TRBD1
v_gene: TRBV10-3

CDR3aa: CASSASRVSGNTIYF
d_gene: -
v_gene: TRBV9

CDR3aa: CASSFQGRGITEAFF
d_gene: -
v_gene: TRBV7-8

CDR3aa: CASSFSRAMNTEAFF
d_gene: -
v_gene: TRBV6-5

CDR3aa: CARSPGGLGYEQYF
d_gene: -
v_gene: TRBV7-5

CDR3aa: CASSPGPPGRGFNEKLFF
d_gene: -
v_gene: TRBV6-2/TRBV6-3

CDR3aa: CASSSPGAGGRYEQYF
d_gene: TRBD1
v_gene: TRBV4-3

CDR3aa: CASSSPTRTGPGYGYTF
d_gene: TRBD1
v_gene: TRBV27

CDR3aa: CASSQKRGGQAEAFF
d_gene: TRBD1
v_gene: TRBV3-1/TRBV3-2

CDR3aa: CAISEYRDTDTQYF
d_gene: -
v_gene: TRBV10-3

CDR3aa: CASSYDTSGANVLTF
d_gene: -
v_gene: TRBV6-5

CDR3aa: CASSGTSGSYNEQFF
d_gene: TRBD2
v_gene: TRBV5-4

CDR3aa: CASSQGGAPYEQYF
d_gene: -
v_gene: TRBV3-1/TRBV3-2

CDR3aa: CASSLGTHKNTGELFF
d_gene: -
v_gene: TRBV5-8

CDR3aa: CASSQSGDNNSPLHF
d_gene: -
v_gene: TRBV4-3